A selection of T cell receptor beta chains follows, all from one sample in a study of shared clonotypes between healthy human individuals. Profiled with immunoSEQ multiplex PCR; TCRdb holds only in-frame clones, not every one. The sample has hundreds of thousands of clones, over 65% seen once. The material sequenced was memory CD4+ T cells sorted from blood. The receptors derive from a woman aged 25-40 years in good health. Both conserved end residues are trimmed from each CDR3. Each record gives: V gene, J gene, CDR3 protein.

TRBV5-4	TRBJ1-1	ASSTPPNTEAF
TRBV4-1	TRBJ1-4	ASSPGQGVGEKLF
TRBV28	TRBJ2-7	ASRTDWDRDYEQY
TRBV10-1	TRBJ2-7	ARPDRVLEEQY
TRBV23-1	TRBJ2-1	ASSQTSGVRYNEQF
TRBV29-1	TRBJ2-3	SVEAAPRSGDTQY
TRBV5-1	TRBJ1-4	ASRQGQGRSGPFLPVGEKLF
TRBV30	TRBJ2-2	AWSRTGNTGELF
TRBV7-2	TRBJ2-2	ASSSQRDRPGELF
TRBV9	TRBJ2-2	ASSVGGGRNTGELF
TRBV29-1	TRBJ1-1	SVETPVADRGLATEAF
TRBV6-6	TRBJ2-2	ASSSHLGELF
TRBV29-1	TRBJ1-1	SVGNWGTTEAF
TRBV4-1	TRBJ2-3	ASSPKRGTDTQY
TRBV11-3	TRBJ2-3	ASSRSDSTDTQY
TRBV19	TRBJ1-4	ASSFGTLNEKLF
TRBV7-2	TRBJ2-7	ASSRLAGGKEQY